A few counts support the clone carrying this T cell receptor (beta chain). Its antigen is unknown. The sample belongs to a study of T cells after yellow fever vaccination. As for the study in general: Preparation used SMART-Seq v4 Ultra Low Input for the low-cell-number fractions.

TCR cDNA was made by 5'RACE template switching, adding a universal primer site and UMIs. MiXCR, run by TCRdb on the 5' RACE reads, gives a single entry per CDR3 protein. The profile shows around 250,000 distinct CDR3 sequences, over 4.5% of them singletons. Germline V gene data show CDR1 as SGDLS and CDR2 as YYNGEE. The CDR3 extends over 15 amino acids. Trimming shortened V by 0 bases and J by 2 bases, and 10 bases separated the two germline ends. Notes on the study in general: A small proportion of clonotypes was detected in both the CD4 and CD8 compartments. Peaking on day 5 versus 15, the secondary response was faster but weaker.

The sequencing used CD4+ T cells sorted from PBMCs, collected on the day of the yellow fever booster vaccination. The chain couples TRBV9 to TRBJ2-3, with D unclear. The sequence was obtained from a man aged 18 to 29 who received the YFV17D yellow fever vaccine. In nucleotides, the CDR3 is TGTGCCAGCAGCGTAGTACCAACCCACACAGATACGCAGTATTTT. Encoded protein: CASSVVPTHTDTQYF.